This T cell receptor beta chain was sequenced during a study of response to subunit inactivated influenza vaccine. With V trimmed by 3 bases and J by 3 bases, 6 bases remained unmatched. Germline values: CDR1 SGHVS, CDR2 FQNEAQ. This CDR3 contains 16 residues. TCRdb analysed the RT-PCR reads with MiXCR anew, one entry per CDR3 protein. The sample has just under 550,000 distinct CDR3 sequences; approximately 22% are singletons. In its sample, this clonotype was seen a few times. These records were also assigned to another study, of T cells expressing NK-cell markers. In that study: In generating TCR beta cDNA, 5'RACE template switching with UMIs was used. Sorted CD3+CD56+NKG2C+, CD3+CD56+NKG2C- and CD3+CD56-NKG2C+ T-cell subsets were beta-chain profiled. Most of the eight sequenced donors were HCMV-seropositive; one was seronegative. In a group of several donors, dominant NKG2C+ clonotypes represented 1.0-7.0% of CD8+ T cells.

The TCR originated in a man in his fifties or sixties who received an inactivated influenza vaccine. The rearrangement links TRBV7-8 to TRBJ2-5; 11 positions match TRBD2. This specimen was CD4+ T cells sorted from PBMCs, taken 11 to 12 days after vaccination. The CDR3: CASSFSSGGVEETQYF. Written as DNA, the CDR3 is TGTGCCAGCAGCTTTAGTAGCGGGGGGGTTGAAGAGACCCAGTACTTC.